The clone carrying this T cell receptor beta chain was seen just once. This entry belongs to a study of T cell changes during pregnancy in multiple sclerosis. CDR1 is SGDLS and CDR2 is YYNGEE in the germline V gene. V trimming: 4 bases; J trimming: 2 bases; junction bases outside the gene matches: 9. The CDR3 consists of 16 residues. The repertoire was sequenced with immunoSEQ multiplex PCR; TCRdb's copy has only in-frame clones and lacks some. Among 20,000 to 25,000 clones, approximately 86% were seen once, and the ten largest hold under 1.4%. Sequences were derived from CD4+ T cells from peripheral blood mononuclear cells, sampled in the first trimester of pregnancy. The clonotype was recovered from a female donor in good health, enrolled as a control in a pregnancy study. The gene calls are TRBV9 and TRBJ2-5, with TRBD2 matching over 9 bases. Written as DNA, the CDR3 is TGTGCCAGCAGCATATCGACTAGCGGTCTTCAAGAGACCCAGTACTTC. This encodes CASSISTSGLQETQYF. The variable domain in full, completed from reference TRBV9 and TRBJ2-5, reads DSGVTQTPKHLITATGQRVTLRCSPRSGDLSVYWYQQSLDQGLQFLIQYYNGEERAKGNILERFSAQQFPDLHSELNLSSLELGDSALYFCASSISTSGLQETQYFGPGTRLLVL.